These T cell receptor beta chains were read from a single sample in a study of blood T cells in healthy people across ages. MiXCR, run by TCRdb on the 5' RACE reads, gives a single entry per CDR3 protein. The profile shows some 1.4 million distinct CDR3 sequences, 42% of them singletons. The sample consisted of blood. These receptors came from a woman aged 18-35 years in good health. The CDR3 runs from the conserved cysteine through the conserved F or W. Each record gives: V gene, clone size, J gene, D gene, CDR3 protein, CDR3 DNA. A D gene is named only where the DNA matches it firmly. Part of the rows lack a size; the others show once, few, many or a class for expanded clones.

>TRBV6-1|few|TRBJ1-1|.
CASSEVGMNTEAFF
TGTGCCAGCAGTGAGGTCGGGATGAACACTGAAGCTTTCTTT
>TRBV6-5|.|TRBJ2-1|TRBD2
CASSTGLAGGVWQFF
TGTGCCAGCAGTACCGGACTAGCGGGAGGGGTGTGGCAGTTCTTC
>TRBV12-3/TRBV12-4|.|TRBJ2-2|.
CASKERTGELFF
TGTGCCAGCAAAGAACGGACGGGGGAGCTGTTTTTT
>TRBV10-3|.|TRBJ2-1|.
CAISDSGLTYNEQFF
TGTGCCATCAGTGACTCGGGGCTGACATACAATGAGCAGTTCTTC
>TRBV2|few|TRBJ1-5|.
CASGRGAGQPQHF
TGTGCCAGCGGCCGGGGGGCTGGTCAGCCCCAGCATTTT
>TRBV6-1|few|TRBJ2-3|TRBD2
CASSTQPASGSRDTQYF
TGTGCCAGCAGTACCCAGCCGGCTAGCGGGAGTAGAGATACGCAGTATTTT
>TRBV30|once|TRBJ1-4|.
CACLQGGNEKLFF
TGTGCCTGTCTACAGGGTGGAAATGAAAAACTGTTTTTT
>TRBV28|few|TRBJ1-5|.
CASSPPLSNQPQHF
TGTGCCAGCAGTCCCCCTCTTAGCAATCAGCCCCAGCATTTT
>TRBV18|few|TRBJ1-2|TRBD1
CASSPEKTGTGGYGYTF
TGTGCCAGCTCACCAGAAAAAACCGGGACAGGGGGCTATGGCTACACCTTC
>TRBV9|.|TRBJ2-2|.
CASSRRREEAELFF
TGTGCCAGCTCTCGGCGGCGGGAAGAGGCGGAGCTGTTTTTT
>TRBV7-9|.|TRBJ1-2|.
CASSLQGKGYTF
TGTGCCAGCAGCTTACAGGGGAAAGGCTACACCTTC
>TRBV6-5|few|TRBJ2-3|TRBD2
CASSWTGLAGGYSSTDTQYF
TGTGCCAGCAGTTGGACCGGACTAGCGGGGGGTTATTCTAGCACAGATACGCAGTATTTT
>TRBV28|.|TRBJ1-1|.
CASRLSPVAGEAFF
TGTGCCAGCCGCTTATCACCCGTCGCTGGTGAAGCTTTCTTT
>TRBV20-1|few|TRBJ1-1|.
CSASSGADTEAFF
TGCAGTGCTAGCTCGGGGGCGGACACTGAAGCTTTCTTT
>TRBV3-1|few|TRBJ2-1|.
CASSHELGNEQFF
TGTGCCAGCAGCCATGAGTTAGGGAACGAGCAGTTCTTC
>TRBV18|.|TRBJ2-7|TRBD1
CASSPQLQGSLREQYF
TGTGCCAGCTCACCACAATTACAGGGGTCCTTACGCGAGCAGTACTTC
>TRBV7-9|few|TRBJ2-1|TRBD1
CASHSTTGKTIHNEQFF
TGTGCCAGCCACTCAACGACAGGGAAGACGATACACAATGAGCAGTTCTTC
>TRBV2|.|TRBJ1-1|TRBD1
CASREETGGVGAFF
TGTGCCAGCCGGGAGGAGACAGGGGGCGTTGGAGCTTTCTTT
>TRBV20-1|once|TRBJ2-7|.
CSARDGANYKQYF
TGCAGTGCTAGAGATGGTGCCAACTACAAGCAGTACTTC
>TRBV28|.|TRBJ1-5|.
CASRNGGTSQPQHF
TGTGCCAGCAGAAATGGGGGCACGAGTCAGCCCCAGCATTTT
>TRBV11-3|few|TRBJ2-5|.
CASSPRGAQETQYF
TGTGCCAGCAGCCCCCGGGGGGCTCAAGAGACCCAGTACTTC
>TRBV9|once|TRBJ2-3|.
CASSLRDPARTDTQYF
TGTGCCAGCAGTCTCCGGGACCCAGCTCGCACAGATACGCAGTATTTT
>TRBV7-9|.|TRBJ1-4|.
CASFGGEKLFF
TGTGCCAGCTTTGGGGGGGAAAAACTGTTTTTT
>TRBV20-1|.|TRBJ2-1|TRBD2
CSYPGLAANEQFF
TGCAGTTATCCGGGACTAGCGGCCAATGAGCAGTTCTTC
>TRBV5-5|.|TRBJ1-1|TRBD1
CASSVTGDPFYSKSMNTEAFF
TGTGCCAGCAGCGTAACAGGGGATCCCTTTTATTCCAAATCAATGAACACTGAAGCTTTCTTT
>TRBV9|.|TRBJ2-1|.
CASSVDQGASYNEQFF
TGTGCCAGCAGCGTAGACCAGGGAGCTTCCTACAATGAGCAGTTCTTC
>TRBV6-5|.|TRBJ2-7|.
CASRPGTLREYF
TGTGCCAGCAGACCCGGGACGCTTAGGGAGTACTTC
>TRBV3-1|.|TRBJ1-1|.
CASSAGLIWGAGNTEAFF
TGTGCCAGCAGCGCCGGATTGATCTGGGGGGCCGGGAACACTGAAGCTTTCTTT
>TRBV7-2|.|TRBJ2-3|.
CASSFYAGDADTQYF
TGTGCCAGCAGCTTTTATGCAGGGGATGCAGATACGCAGTATTTT
>TRBV6-5|once|TRBJ2-5|.
CASSYSIVKGPGETQYF
TGTGCCAGCAGTTACTCGATCGTAAAGGGCCCGGGGGAGACCCAGTACTTC
>TRBV5-1|.|TRBJ2-7|TRBD2
CASSLDLSGGAGTNEQYF
TGCGCCAGCAGCTTGGATCTTAGCGGGGGGGCGGGGACCAATGAGCAGTACTTC